What follows are 8 T cell receptor beta chains derived from one specimen sequenced in a study of T cells after yellow fever vaccination. TCRdb used MiXCR to reprocess the 5' RACE reads, holding one entry per CDR3 protein. The sample lists more than 95,000 distinct CDR3 sequences; almost 9% were seen once. The specimen comprised CD8+ T cells sorted from PBMCs, sampled on the day of the yellow fever booster vaccination. These receptors originate from a man younger than 30 who received the YFV17D yellow fever vaccine.

This chain joins TRBV7-9 and TRBJ2-6; D ambiguous. Germline V gene sequence: CDR1 SEHNR, CDR2 FQNEAQ (reference sequence). The CDR3 is 16 residues long. V lost 1 base and J 1 base, leaving 8 bases between the germline ends. The CDR3 region has the DNA TGTGCCAGCAGCTTAGTCCAGCCTTCTGGGGCCAACGTCCTGACTTTC. Its protein is CASSLVQPSGANVLTF.

This clonotype showed up just a few times. The chain carries TRBV6-5 and TRBJ2-3, with a weak D call TRBD1 (6 bases). This CDR3 is 17 amino acids long. Germline V gene lookup returns CDR1 MNHEY and CDR2 SVGAGI. Trimming left V 6 bases short and J 2 bases short, with 21 bases between. CDR3 nucleotide sequence: TGTGCCAGCAGGCTGCAGGGGTACGATCAGTACACAGATACGCAGTATTTT. Translated, it gives CASRLQGYDQYTDTQYF.

This sequence joins TRBV4-3 and TRBJ2-3, with 12 positions matching TRBD2. Germline-derived CDR1 and CDR2 are LGHNA and YSLEER. The CDR3 totals 18 residues. Trimming at V came to 3 bases and at J to 3 bases, leaving 10 bases not matched to a gene. The CDR3 sequence: CASSQQWLAGGRTDTQYF. The DNA for the CDR3 is TGCGCCAGCAGCCAGCAGTGGCTAGCGGGGGGGCGGACAGATACGCAGTATTTT.

The gene calls are TRBV29-1 and TRBJ2-7; no clear D gene. Trimming shortened V by 4 bases and J by 0 bases, and 13 bases separated the two germline ends. Germline-derived CDR1 and CDR2 are SQVTM and ANQGSEA. The CDR3 is 14 residues long. The CDR3 nucleotides are TGCAGCGTTGTAGATGCGCTCCTCTCCTACGAGCAGTACTTC. Translation: CSVVDALLSYEQYF.

This clonotype was observed at least ten times. The chain employs TRBV12-3 or TRBV12-4 and TRBJ2-7, with 11 nucleotides matching TRBD1. This CDR3 is 14 amino acids long. V shed 4 bases, J shed 3 bases, and the junction held 2 bases outside the gene matches. CDR3 in DNA: TGTGCCAGCAGTTCGGGGACAGGGGGCTACGAGCAGTACTTC. It specifies CASSSGTGGYEQYF.

The chain combines TRBV14 with TRBJ1-1; D gene ambiguous. Germline V gives CDR1 SGHDN, CDR2 FVKESK. V was shortened by 0 bases and J by 3 bases, with 11 bases between the two germline ends. The CDR3 is made up of 15 amino acids. CDR3 region: CASSQEGKQYTEAFF. In nucleotides, the CDR3 is TGTGCCAGCAGCCAAGAAGGTAAACAGTACACTGAAGCTTTCTTT.

The CDR3, as DNA: TGTGCCATACGGGACAGGGGGTTATTCCATGGCTACACCTTC. Translated: CAIRDRGLFHGYTF. The chain recombines TRBV6-2 or TRBV6-3 with TRBJ1-2; 11 bases map to TRBD1. Germline V lookup: CDR1 MNHEY, CDR2 SVGEGT. Trimming removed 10 bases from V and 6 bases from J; junction bases left unmatched: 10. The CDR3 contains 14 residues.

This chain uses TRBV18 with TRBJ2-3, with D maybe TRBD1 (6 bases). Germline V gives CDR1 KGHSH, CDR2 LQKENI. Trimming shortened V by 0 bases and J by 0 bases, and 7 bases separated the two germline ends. The CDR3 extends over 15 amino acids. For the CDR3, the DNA is TGTGCCAGCTCACCACCTAGGGGGAGCACAGATACGCAGTATTTT. It translates to CASSPPRGSTDTQYF.